Listed below are T cell receptor beta chains from one sample, sequenced in a study of T cells after yellow fever vaccination. TCRdb called the 5' RACE reads again in MiXCR, with one record for every CDR3 protein. The sample includes over 100,000 distinct CDR3 sequences, 7.5% to 9.5% of them seen just once. Sequences were derived from CD8+ T cells sorted from PBMCs, sampled 45 days after the yellow fever booster vaccination. These receptors were taken from a man aged 30-40 years who received the YFV17D yellow fever vaccine. CDR3s leave out the opening cysteine and the closing phenylalanine or tryptophan.

13,TRBV20-1,SARPPLGDQETQY
14,TRBV12-3/TRBV12-4,ASRRLAGGPTGELF
13,TRBV18,ASSPPDTFQETQY
11,TRBV29-1,SVRGGSSYEQY
16,TRBV4-2,ASSQGVPAGGSTDTQY
11,TRBV30,AWSSIGIEGYT
11,TRBV24-1,ATSEGTSVEQF
12,TRBV11-2,ASSLLRGTGELF
12,TRBV7-3,ASSLGTDLEEQY
12,TRBV20-1,SAPRGGSSYEQY
10,TRBV19,ASSIRGYEHY
11,TRBV6-1,ASRPGGSYEQY
13,TRBV6-1,ASIELAGVGDTQY
12,TRBV29-1,SVEKVTAGGLQF
13,TRBV7-8,ASSFSGTGYNEQF
16,TRBV4-1,ASSSRDPIAGVGDTQY
11,TRBV27,ASSMQGSQPQH
9,TRBV10-3,AISDKTEAF
14,TRBV15,ATGSSGSYGGNEQF
11,TRBV27,ASSPGASYEQY
17,TRBV6-2/TRBV6-3,ASSWDEGVNGFYQETQY
13,TRBV29-1,SVEGTVSTNNEQF
13,TRBV15,ATSSRARERETQY
8,TRBV2,ASSYYEQY
11,TRBV12-3/TRBV12-4,ASSLAGGPEAF
9,TRBV12-3/TRBV12-4,ASSGDEKLF
16,TRBV12-3/TRBV12-4,ASSLPGLAGLDTDTQY
11,TRBV4-2,ASSSVSSYEQY
13,TRBV5-6,ASSLVGQWITEAF
14,TRBV10-2,ASSEGIARSTDTQY
12,TRBV12-3/TRBV12-4,ASSLVPYNNEQF
12,TRBV7-8,ASSLRQGGETQY
11,TRBV7-9,ASSSQGAYEQY
13,TRBV7-9,ASSPVDRAPYEQY
10,TRBV7-2,ASSSRVDTQY
11,TRBV4-1,ASSPTIIETQY
11,TRBV29-1,SVAGGDYTEQF
11,TRBV19,ASSSDSSYEQY
11,TRBV27,ASSLQATYEQY
13,TRBV9,ASSPGTASGNTIY
15,TRBV24-1,STSAGVVGRGGDTQY
13,TRBV7-8,ASSLPAGSYNEQF
11,TRBV12-3/TRBV12-4,ASILGGYNEQF
11,TRBV20-1,SIPRLDSYEQY
15,TRBV18,ASSLILTGGDAYEQY
12,TRBV7-6,ASSLGTADHEQY
14,TRBV4-3,ASSQGGLAQYNEQF
15,TRBV20-1,SARGGLAAANTGELF
14,TRBV9,ASSVEGGAITGELF
11,TRBV6-1,ASRTWVQETQY
11,TRBV6-5,ASSSYWQETQY
14,TRBV3-1,ASSQKTDRVNTEAF
13,TRBV28,ASSLYRGRPDTQY
13,TRBV15,ATSSLLEGEDTQY
11,TRBV6-1,ASRTAANYGYT
15,TRBV7-6,ASSLWVASGIYNEQF